One and the same sample provided the 21 T cell receptor beta chains below, sequenced in a study of molecular identifiers for immune sequencing clone quantification. TCRdb used MiXCR to reprocess the PCR reads, holding one entry per CDR3 protein. Seen here are about 500,000 distinct CDR3 sequences, 20% to 25% observed once, and the top ten hold about 0.84%. What was sequenced was naive CD8+ T cells from blood, with Jurkat cell RNA spiked in. The subset here: FACS-sorted CD8+CD4-CCR7+CD45RA+ naive T cells. These receptors all come from a human donor in good health. Some libraries in this study had Jurkat cell RNA spiked in.

This clonotype occurred many times. The gene calls are TRBV3-1 and TRBJ2-3; D is uncertain. This CDR3 has 17 amino acids. Trimming took 0 bases from V and 2 from J, leaving 15 bases between them. The germline gives CDR1 LGHDT, CDR2 YNNKEL (reference sequence). The CDR3 protein is CASSQDLGWRPTDTQYF. The CDR3 DNA is TGTGCCAGCAGCCAAGATCTGGGATGGCGGCCCACAGATACGCAGTATTTT.

This clonotype was recorded at least ten times. The rearrangement uses TRBV29-1 and TRBJ1-2, with no clear D. From germline, CDR1 is SQVTM and CDR2 ANQGSEA. Between the trimmed V and J ends, which lost 3 bases and 7 bases, there was a span of 24 bases. The CDR3 length is 16 residues. CDR3 coding DNA: TGCAGCGTTGACGACTCAATGATGACGGGCATGAGTGGCTACACCTTC. Protein sequence: CSVDDSMMTGMSGYTF.

The table lists this clonotype with many counts. This rearrangement joins TRBV9 to TRBJ2-3; D tentatively fits TRBD1 or TRBD2 (6 bases each). V was trimmed by 3 bases and J by 5 bases, leaving 13 bases between them. The CDR3 loop spans 14 amino acids. The germline V gene encodes CDR1 SGDLS and CDR2 YYNGEE. The CDR3 DNA reads as TGTGCCAGCAGCGCAGAGGGGGAGGTAGATACGCAGTATTTT. This encodes CASSAEGEVDTQYF.

A word on this clonotype: A much larger clone is a single base away; this may be a read error. J is TRBJ1-5 and V is TRBV24-1, with a tentative D call TRBD1 (5 bases). In germline, CDR1 is KGHDR, CDR2 SFDVKD. The CDR3 contains 14 residues. For the CDR3, the DNA is TGTGCCGCCAGTGAAGACAGTAGCAATCAGCCCCAGCATTTT. Protein product: CAASEDSSNQPQHF.

On this clonotype itself: This sequence may be a read error, since a much larger clone differs from it by one base. The genes are TRBV29-1 and TRBJ2-1; 8 nucleotides agree with TRBD1. Gene TRBJ2-7 matches the end of the DNA better, so the J call may be wrong. Germline V gene sequence: CDR1 SQVTM, CDR2 ANQGSEA. This CDR3 comprises 12 residues. CDR3 loop: CSVGQGMNEQYF. The DNA of the CDR3 is TGCAGCGTTGGACAGGGGATGAATGAGCAGTACTTC.

The J gene is TRBJ2-5, the V gene TRBV3-1, with 10 bases that match TRBD2. V shed 0 bases and J 2 bases; nucleotides not matched to a gene: 12. CDR1 is LGHDT, CDR2 YNNKEL, per germline (reference sequence). CDR3 size: 19 residues. CDR3 nucleotides: TGTGCCAGCAGCCAAGATGTTATTAGCGGGGGGCCTCCTCAAGAGACCCAGTACTTC. Translation gives CASSQDVISGGPPQETQYF.

In its sample, this clonotype was seen a few times. The chain employs TRBV10-3 and TRBJ2-7, with 7 bases that match TRBD2. This CDR3 contains 15 residues. After removal of 0 bases from V and 6 bases from J, the junction contained 8 bases not matched to a gene. The germline CDR1 and CDR2 sequences are ENHRY and SYGVKD. The CDR3 DNA follows: TGTGCCATCAGTGAGTCGTCGGGGGGTCTGGGCGAGCAGTACTTC. It codes for CAISESSGGLGEQYF.

The J gene is TRBJ1-1, the V gene TRBV19; 9 bases are shared with TRBD1. V trimming: 3 bases; J trimming: 0 bases; junction bases outside the gene matches: 2. The CDR3 has 15 residues. Germline V lookup: CDR1 LNHDA, CDR2 SQIVND (reference sequence). DNA of the CDR3: TGTGCCAGTAGTATCACAGGGGGCATGAACACTGAAGCTTTCTTT. Translated, it gives CASSITGGMNTEAFF.

This clonotype appeared a few times. V and J are TRBV10-3 and TRBJ2-3, with D possibly being TRBD2 (6 bases). V gave up 8 bases and J gave up 2 bases, with 11 bases separating them. CDR3 length: 13 residues. Germline CDR1 ENHRY, CDR2 SYGVKD. In DNA, the CDR3 is TGTGCCATCTCTGGGGGACTCACAGATACGCAGTATTTT. Protein product: CAISGGLTDTQYF.

The chain carries TRBV24-1 and TRBJ1-5; D may be TRBD1 (5 bases). The ends were cut back, 9 bases at V and 7 bases at J, with 15 bases in the middle. The germline CDR1 and CDR2 sequences are KGHDR and SFDVKD. The CDR3 extends over 13 amino acids. CDR3 in DNA: TGTGCCACCCCCCAGGGTTCGTGGCAGCCCCAGCATTTT. Protein product: CATPQGSWQPQHF.

A note on this clonotype: Because it lacks the conserved phenylalanine or tryptophan at the end, this CDR3 is likely a read error. V and J are TRBV9 and TRBJ2-5, with 8 positions matching TRBD2. Germline CDR1 is SGDLS and CDR2 is YYNGEE. Trimming removed 4 bases from V and 2 bases from J; junction bases left unmatched: 7. The CDR3 is made up of 15 amino acids. The CDR3 DNA reads as TGTGCCAGCAGCCGCGGGGCTAGCGGGCAAGAGACCCAGTACTTG. It encodes CASSRGASGQETQYL.

This clonotype occurred many times. The rearrangement links TRBV20-1 to TRBJ2-7, with D perhaps TRBD2 (5 bases). V lost 0 bases, J lost 4 bases, and 13 bases lay in between. Germline CDR1 reads DFQATT; CDR2 reads SNEGSKA (reference sequence). The CDR3 covers 14 residues. DNA for the CDR3: TGCAGTGCTAGAGATGCCCACGGGGTATACGAGCAGTACTTC. Protein product: CSARDAHGVYEQYF.

A few counts support this clonotype. The V and J genes are TRBV9 and TRBJ1-1; D may be TRBD1 (6 bases). Trimming took off 3 bases at V and 1 base at J, with 16 bases between the two ends. The germline CDR1 and CDR2 sequences are SGDLS and YYNGEE. This CDR3 spans 16 amino acids. DNA of the CDR3: TGTGCCAGCAGCGGTACGAAGGGGACACAGAACACTGAAGCTTTCTTT. Protein product: CASSGTKGTQNTEAFF. Using reference TRBV9 and TRBJ1-1 for the parts outside the CDR3, the full variable domain is DSGVTQTPKHLITATGQRVTLRCSPRSGDLSVYWYQQSLDQGLQFLIQYYNGEERAKGNILERFSAQQFPDLHSELNLSSLELGDSALYFCASSGTKGTQNTEAFFGQGTRLTVV.

This clonotype was observed a few times. V is TRBV24-1 and J is TRBJ2-5; D is perhaps TRBD1 (6 bases). The CDR3 spans 13 residues. Germline V gene sequence: CDR1 KGHDR, CDR2 SFDVKD. V was shortened by 4 bases and J by 7 bases, with 12 bases between the two germline ends. CDR3 in DNA: TGTGCCACCAGTGACCACAGGGTAGTGACCCAGTACTTC. As protein: CATSDHRVVTQYF.

This clonotype was counted a few times. This chain connects TRBV9 to TRBJ2-3; 9 bases match TRBD2. The ends lost 0 bases at V and 5 bases at J; junction bases unmatched: 4. CDR3 length: 15 residues. Germline lookup yields CDR1 SGDLS and CDR2 YYNGEE. Here the CDR3 reads CASSVGSGGLDTQYF. The DNA for the CDR3 is TGTGCCAGCAGCGTAGGTAGCGGGGGTTTAGATACGCAGTATTTT.

The chain combines TRBV13 with TRBJ2-2; 7 nucleotides align to TRBD2. Germline V gives CDR1 PRHDT, CDR2 FYEKMQ (reference sequence). The CDR3 runs 16 residues. V gave up 1 base and J gave up 0 bases; unmatched junction bases: 2. The CDR3 DNA follows: TGTGCCAGCAGCTTAGTGGGGAGGGCGAACACCGGGGAGCTGTTTTTT. This sequence encodes CASSLVGRANTGELFF.

This clonotype was seen at least ten times. The V call is TRBV7-9, the J call TRBJ2-3; D unresolved. This CDR3 has 13 residues. With 6 bases removed from V and 2 bases from J, the gap between germline ends came to 9 bases. Germline lookup yields CDR1 SEHNR and CDR2 FQNEAQ (reference sequence). CDR3 bases: TGTGCCAGCAGTTTCTCAACCACAGATACGCAGTATTTT. Translated: CASSFSTTDTQYF.

The rearrangement links TRBV7-9 to TRBJ1-4; D might be TRBD1 (5 bases). The V gene lost 3 bases and the J gene lost 6 bases, with 11 bases spanning the gap. The germline gives CDR1 SEHNR, CDR2 FQNEAQ (reference sequence). The CDR3 is 14 amino acids. CDR3 coding DNA: TGTGCCAGCAGCTTTTCAGGGCGAGATGAAAAACTGTTTTTT. Residues: CASSFSGRDEKLFF.

To note about this clonotype: Just one base apart from a much larger clone, this may be a read error. This is likely a read error, given that the CDR3 carries no conserved phenylalanine or tryptophan at its end. The chain joins TRBV5-3 to TRBJ2-5; no clear D. TRBV5-3 belongs to the ORF category, with a function that is uncertain. The length of the CDR3 is 15 residues. Trimming removed 8 bases from V and 1 base from J, with 18 bases in between. CDR3 nucleotide sequence: TGTGCCAGCAGCCCTGAGTCGGGCGGCCAAGAGACCCAGTACATC. Amino acids: CASSPESGGQETQYI.

This clonotype was seen more than once but under ten times. This chain connects TRBV5-1 to TRBJ2-1; no reliable D call. The V gene's germline CDR1 is SGHRS and CDR2 YFSETQ. This CDR3 has 15 residues. The ends were cut back, 0 bases at V and 3 bases at J, with 10 bases in the middle. In DNA, the CDR3 is TGCGCCAGCAGCTTGGCCAGCGTTATCTACAATGAGCAGTTCTTC. As protein: CASSLASVIYNEQFF.

In its sample, this clonotype was seen many times. The rearrangement joins TRBV5-5 to TRBJ2-7, with a tentative D call TRBD2 (6 bases). Germline-derived CDR1 and CDR2 are SGHKS and YYEKEE (reference sequence). The CDR3 sequence is 14 residues long. Trimming removed 5 bases from V and 3 bases from J, with 15 bases in between. The CDR3 spells CASSLPGTDYEQYF. DNA of the CDR3: TGTGCCAGCAGTTTGCCCGGGACTGACTACGAGCAGTACTTC. Using reference TRBV5-5 and TRBJ2-7 for the parts outside the CDR3, the full variable domain is DAGVTQSPTHLIKTRGQQVTLRCSPISGHKSVSWYQQVLGQGPQFIFQYYEKEERGRGNFPDRFSARQFPNYSSELNVNALLLGDSALYLCASSLPGTDYEQYFGPGTRLTVT.